Below, 16 T cell receptor beta chains from the same sample are listed, as sequenced in a study of blood T cell repertoires in COVID-19. Sequenced by immunoSEQ multiplex PCR; TCRdb stores in-frame clones only, minus some. The data contain 95,000 to 150,000 clones, about 90% of them singletons. What was sequenced was peripheral blood. Receptors originate from a woman aged 60-75 years with COVID-19, enrolled during active disease.

The V call is TRBV6-5, the J call TRBJ2-7; TRBD1 matches 8 bases. This CDR3 has 14 amino acids. Germline CDR1 reads MNHEY; CDR2 reads SVGAGI. V was pared by 6 bases and J by 7 bases, with 11 bases of the junction left unmatched. The CDR3 coding sequence is TGTGCCAGCAGCCGACCTGTACAGGGGGGAGAGCAGTACTTC. Translation gives CASSRPVQGGEQYF.

The V gene is TRBV7-9, the J gene TRBJ1-1; D not certain. In germline, CDR1 is SEHNR, CDR2 FQNEAQ (reference sequence). V dropped 3 bases and J dropped 3 bases, with 11 bases sitting between them. The CDR3 is 14 residues long. CDR3 in amino acids: CASSLGLGDTEAFF. The CDR3 coding sequence is TGTGCCAGCAGCTTGGGCCTCGGGGACACTGAAGCTTTCTTT.

The V call is TRBV11-2, the J call TRBJ1-2; tentatively, D is TRBD1 (5 bases). Germline-derived CDR1 and CDR2 are SGHAT and FQNNGV. The CDR3 runs 14 residues. V lost 1 base and J lost 4, with 10 bases in between. The CDR3 region is CASSLAPGGYGYTF. The CDR3 coding sequence is TGTGCCAGCAGCTTAGCCCCGGGGGGCTATGGCTACACCTTC.

The chain links TRBV5-1 to TRBJ2-1; 9 bases line up with TRBD1. V lost 4 bases to trimming and J lost 6 bases; unmatched junction nucleotides: 2. Germline values: CDR1 SGHRS, CDR2 YFSETQ. This CDR3 comprises 13 residues. CDR3 region: CASSLTGGNEQFF. CDR3 sequence (DNA): TGCGCCAGCAGCCTGACAGGGGGCAATGAGCAGTTCTTC.

This chain joins TRBV19 and TRBJ2-7, with 8 bases matching TRBD1. CDR3 length: 13 residues. CDR1 and CDR2 from the germline V gene are LNHDA and SQIVND (reference sequence). The V and J ends lost 4 bases and 7 bases, in that order; junction bases with no gene match: 6. CDR3 in amino acids: CASSTGQGGEQYF. CDR3 in DNA: TGTGCCAGTAGTACCGGACAGGGTGGGGAGCAGTACTTC.

The chain couples TRBV10-3 to TRBJ1-5; D is uncertain. Trimming left V 0 bases short and J 1 base short, with 4 bases between. The CDR3 covers 14 residues. Germline loops: CDR1 ENHRY, CDR2 SYGVKD. The CDR3: CAISESGSNQPQHF. The CDR3 coding sequence is TGTGCCATCAGTGAGTCTGGCAGCAATCAGCCCCAGCATTTT.

The chain links TRBV6-5 to TRBJ1-5, with 8 bases aligning to TRBD1. The germline V gene encodes CDR1 MNHEY and CDR2 SVGAGI. With V trimmed by 6 bases and J by 7 bases, 5 bases remained unmatched. The CDR3 has 13 amino acids. The CDR3 DNA sequence: TGTGCCAGCAGGACAGGGGCAGGCCAGCCCCAGCATTTT. Protein: CASRTGAGQPQHF.

This rearrangement joins TRBV10-3 to TRBJ1-4; D gene ambiguous. The CDR3 covers 13 residues. V gave up 9 bases and J gave up 1 base, with 9 bases separating them. Per the germline V gene, CDR1 is ENHRY and CDR2 is SYGVKD. The CDR3 DNA is TGTGCCATTTCGACTGGAACTAATGAAAAACTGTTTTTT. It translates to CAISTGTNEKLFF.

The chain uses TRBV6-6 and TRBJ1-4, with 8 bases matching TRBD1. From germline, CDR1 is MNHNY and CDR2 SVGAGI (reference sequence). The CDR3 contains 15 residues. V gave up 7 bases and J gave up 7 bases; unmatched junction bases: 11. This CDR3 reads CASNPRGRRGEKLFF. The CDR3 nucleotides are TGTGCCAGCAATCCCAGGGGGCGCCGGGGTGAAAAACTGTTTTTT.

V gene TRBV5-1 combines with J gene TRBJ2-3; 9 nucleotides align to TRBD1. This CDR3 spans 17 amino acids. Germline V lookup: CDR1 SGHRS, CDR2 YFSETQ. The V segment lost 0 bases and the J segment 1 base; nucleotides outside the gene matches: 6. The DNA for the CDR3 is TGCGCCAGCAGCTTGGCCGAGACAGGGGGAGGCACAGATACGCAGTATTTT. It encodes CASSLAETGGGTDTQYF.

In nucleotides, the CDR3 is TGTGCCAGCAGCGGAGCCCGGACAGTGAACACTGAAGCTTTCTTT. Its protein is CASSGARTVNTEAFF. The chain has TRBV11-2 and TRBJ1-1, with a weak D call TRBD1 (6 bases). The CDR3 is made up of 15 amino acids. V was pared by 5 bases and J by 0 bases, with 13 bases between. The germline CDR1 and CDR2 sequences are SGHAT and FQNNGV.

This clone was recorded once. The chain couples TRBV7-2 to TRBJ2-5; D perhaps matches TRBD2 (7 bases). V was trimmed by 1 base and J by 5 bases, leaving 11 bases between them. Germline V gene lookup returns CDR1 SGHTA and CDR2 FQGNSA. This CDR3 has 14 residues. In DNA, the CDR3 is TGTGCCAGCAGCTTAGAGGGGGGGCAGGAGACCCAGTACTTC. The encoded protein is CASSLEGGQETQYF.

This chain uses TRBV2 with TRBJ2-1; D might be TRBD1 (5 bases). Deletions cut 4 bases from V and 0 bases from J, with 16 bases between. CDR3 length equals 17 residues. Germline CDR1 SNHLY, CDR2 FYNNEI. CDR3 residues: CASSAPQGAGSYNEQFF. For the CDR3, the DNA is TGTGCCAGCAGTGCACCCCAGGGTGCCGGCTCCTACAATGAGCAGTTCTTC.

This chain uses TRBV7-9 with TRBJ2-1, with TRBD2 matching 7 bases. This CDR3 is built from 16 residues. CDR1 and CDR2 (germline): SEHNR, FQNEAQ (reference sequence). J was trimmed by 0 bases and V by 4 bases; bases with no gene match: 6. The CDR3 spells CASSSLGGVSYNEQFF. CDR3 nucleotides: TGTGCCAGCAGCTCGTTGGGAGGGGTCTCCTACAATGAGCAGTTCTTC.

The chain is built from TRBV5-5 and TRBJ1-1; 9 bases map to TRBD1. The CDR3 totals 15 residues. After removal of 3 bases from V and 1 base from J, the junction contained 4 bases not matched to a gene. The V gene's germline CDR1 is SGHKS and CDR2 YYEKEE (reference sequence). This CDR3 is CASSSQQGANTEAFF. In nucleotides, the CDR3 is TGTGCCAGCAGCTCGCAACAGGGGGCGAACACTGAAGCTTTCTTT.

In DNA form, the CDR3 reads TGTGCCAGCGGAGGCGACAGGGACTCCACTGAAGCTTTCTTT. This gives the protein CASGGDRDSTEAFF. The J gene is TRBJ1-1, the V gene TRBV6-5, with 7 bases identical to TRBD1. The CDR3 contains 14 residues. J lost 4 bases, V lost 8 bases, and 10 bases had no gene match. The germline CDR1 and CDR2 sequences are MNHEY and SVGAGI.